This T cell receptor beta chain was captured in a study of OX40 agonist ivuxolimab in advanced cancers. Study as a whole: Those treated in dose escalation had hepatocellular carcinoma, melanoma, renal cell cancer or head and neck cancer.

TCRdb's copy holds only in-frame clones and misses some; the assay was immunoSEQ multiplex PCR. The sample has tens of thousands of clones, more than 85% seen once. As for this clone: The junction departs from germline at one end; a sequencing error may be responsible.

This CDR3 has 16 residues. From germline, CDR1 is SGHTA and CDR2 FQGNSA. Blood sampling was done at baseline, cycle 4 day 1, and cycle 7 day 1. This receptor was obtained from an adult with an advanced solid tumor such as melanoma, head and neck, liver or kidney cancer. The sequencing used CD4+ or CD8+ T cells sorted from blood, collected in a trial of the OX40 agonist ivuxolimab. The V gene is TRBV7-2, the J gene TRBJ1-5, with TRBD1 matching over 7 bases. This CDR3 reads CASSLAPPGGKQPQHF. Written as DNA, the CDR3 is TGTGCCAGCAGCCTAGCCCCACCAGGGGGTAAACAGCCCCAGCATTTT.